The 24 T cell receptor beta chains presented below share a single source sample, sequenced in a study of a mutant IDH1 vaccine in newly diagnosed glioma (dated by TCRdb to the early 2020s). These TCRs' antigens remain unknown. The sample's time point label, in plain terms: week 11, during vaccination. A 20-mer mutant IDH1 peptide at 300 micrograms in Montanide made up each vaccine dose, which was injected subcutaneously together with topical imiquimod. Receptors were amplified or captured by the immunoSEQ multiplex PCR assay. What TCRdb holds here is the immuneACCESS table cut down to in-frame rearrangements. Part of the clones is not present; checked against another copy, under half of the missing clones reflect an unresolved V gene, and the others are unexplained. The sample table shows about 130,000 clones, and roughly 78% are seen once. Clones ranked in the top ten supply under 5.5% of the sample.

The specimen was PBMCs, collected from a glioma patient whose treatment included an IDH1 peptide vaccine. Receptors were obtained from a man in his forties with glioma.

V is TRBV19 and J is TRBJ1-5; tentatively, D is TRBD1 (5 bases). Germline V CDR1 and CDR2: LNHDA, SQIVND (reference sequence). The CDR3 covers 14 residues. V lost 7 bases and J lost 7, with 17 bases in between. The CDR3, as DNA: TGTGCCAGTATCGATGGGCCAGGGAACCAGCCCCAGCATTTT. This encodes CASIDGPGNQPQHF.

In its sample, this clone was seen once. The chain recombines TRBV9 with TRBJ2-2; maybe TRBD2 (6 bases). Germline CDR1 SGDLS, CDR2 YYNGEE. CDR3 length: 17 residues. The V end was cut by 0 bases, the J end by 0 bases, with 12 bases between. The CDR3 spells CASSVVGSGANTGELFF. The CDR3 nucleotides are TGTGCCAGCAGCGTAGTTGGATCGGGGGCGAACACCGGGGAGCTGTTTTTT.

There are a few counts of this clone. The gene calls are TRBV2 and TRBJ1-5; possible D gene TRBD1, 6 bases. There are 15 residues in the CDR3. Trimming removed 6 bases at V and 0 bases at J, with 12 bases between. From germline, CDR1 is SNHLY and CDR2 FYNNEI. The CDR3 is CASRPGTISNQPQHF. DNA for the CDR3: TGTGCCAGCAGACCCGGGACAATTAGCAATCAGCCCCAGCATTTT.

V gene TRBV18 combines with J gene TRBJ2-2, with D hard to call. Germline CDR1 is KGHSH and CDR2 is LQKENI. Trimming took off 4 bases at V and 0 bases at J, with 6 bases between the two ends. This CDR3 comprises 14 residues. The CDR3 sequence: CASSLSPNTGELFF. The CDR3, as DNA: TGTGCCAGCTCACTCAGCCCGAACACCGGGGAGCTGTTTTTT.

In this sample, this clone turned up a few times. This chain joins TRBV25-1 and TRBJ1-3; no clear D. The CDR3 extends over 15 amino acids. Trimming shortened V by 1 base and J by 2 bases, and 9 bases separated the two germline ends. Germline CDR1 MGHDK, CDR2 SYGVNS. The CDR3 protein is CASSESVSPGNTIYF. The CDR3, as DNA: TGTGCCAGCAGTGAATCTGTCAGCCCTGGAAACACCATATATTTT.

The V gene is TRBV5-3, the J gene TRBJ2-7; weak D call: TRBD2 (5 bases). TRBV5-3 is given ORF status, its function remaining uncertain. The CDR3 contains 13 residues. V lost 1 base and J lost 3, with 8 bases in between. The chain's CDR3 is CARSLPGIYEQYF. In nucleotides, the CDR3 is TGTGCCAGAAGCTTGCCGGGGATCTACGAGCAGTACTTC.

The chain uses TRBV6-5 and TRBJ1-1, with TRBD1 matching over 8 bases. The ends lost 3 bases at V and 4 bases at J; junction bases unmatched: 1. Germline CDR1 reads MNHEY; CDR2 reads SVGAGI. CDR3 length: 13 amino acids. The DNA of the CDR3 is TGTGCCAGCAGTTATACAGGGGGCACTGAAGCTTTCTTT. Amino acid sequence: CASSYTGGTEAFF.

V is TRBV29-1 and J is TRBJ2-1; D not resolved. Deletions cut 4 bases from V and 4 bases from J, with 8 bases between. CDR3 length: 12 amino acids. CDR1 is SQVTM, CDR2 ANQGSEA, per germline. The CDR3 loop is CSVGHRYNEQFF. The CDR3 DNA reads as TGCAGCGTTGGGCACAGATACAATGAGCAGTTCTTC.

V is TRBV6-5 and J is TRBJ1-2; 7 positions agree with TRBD1. This CDR3 contains 14 residues. Germline V gene lookup returns CDR1 MNHEY and CDR2 SVGAGI. Trimming at V came to 3 bases and at J to 6 bases, leaving 7 bases not matched to a gene. CDR3 amino acids: CASSYSGTVDGYTF. CDR3 in DNA: TGTGCCAGCAGTTATTCCGGGACAGTCGATGGCTACACCTTC.

The chain joins TRBV4-1 to TRBJ2-4; D may be TRBD2 (7 bases). V was pared by 1 base and J by 6 bases, with 13 bases between. The germline CDR1 and CDR2 sequences are MGHRA and YSYEKL. This CDR3 comprises 15 residues. The CDR3 is CASSQGPGGRNIQYF. CDR3 DNA sequence: TGCGCCAGCAGCCAAGGTCCGGGGGGCAGAAACATTCAGTACTTC.

The chain combines TRBV13 with TRBJ1-2; 9 nucleotides match TRBD1. Germline assignment: CDR1 PRHDT and CDR2 FYEKMQ (reference sequence). The CDR3 runs 15 residues. Trimming at V came to 8 bases and at J to 1 base, leaving 8 bases not matched to a gene. CDR3 nucleotide sequence: TGTGCCAGCTCGGTTAACAGGGGGCGTAACTATGGCTACACCTTC. The encoded protein is CASSVNRGRNYGYTF. The full variable domain, its missing parts supplied by reference TRBV13 and TRBJ1-2, is AAGVIQSPRHLIKEKRETATLKCYPIPRHDTVYWYQQGPGQDPQFLISFYEKMQSDKGSIPDRFSAQQFSDYHSELNMSSLELGDSALYFCASSVNRGRNYGYTFGSGTRLTVV.

This clone was observed a handful of times. Other DNA sequences in this specimen translate into the identical CDR3. The chain is built from TRBV7-6 and TRBJ1-5, with D hard to call. CDR3 length: 13 amino acids. Germline-derived CDR1 and CDR2 are SGHVS and FNYEAQ. Trimming cost V 0 bases and J 5 bases, with 5 bases left between them. CDR3 nucleotides: TGTGCCAGCAGCTTAGCGCGCGATCAGCCCCAGCATTTT. It yields the protein CASSLARDQPQHF.

The CDR3 sequence: CASSLTQNYEQYF. Written as DNA, the CDR3 is TGTGCCAGCAGCTTAACCCAGAACTACGAGCAGTACTTC. The rearrangement uses TRBV7-2 and TRBJ2-7; no clear D gene. CDR1 and CDR2 from the germline V gene are SGHTA and FQGNSA. The CDR3 sequence is 13 residues long. Trimming removed 2 bases from V and 3 bases from J, with 8 bases in between.

This chain joins TRBV6-4 and TRBJ1-1; D is ambiguous. The CDR3 contains 14 residues. Per the germline V gene, CDR1 is MRHNA and CDR2 is SNTAGT. Trimming cost V 2 bases and J 4 bases, with 11 bases left between them. The CDR3, as DNA: TGTGCCAGCAGTGACCCGATCCGCCGCACTGAAGCTTTCTTT. Translating it yields CASSDPIRRTEAFF.

The chain couples TRBV10-3 to TRBJ2-2; 8 bases agree with TRBD1. The CDR3 totals 17 residues. V trimming: 7 bases; J trimming: 7 bases; junction bases outside the gene matches: 17. CDR1 is ENHRY and CDR2 is SYGVKD in the germline V gene. The CDR3 reads CAIKALDRARKNGELFF. The CDR3 region has the DNA TGTGCCATCAAGGCCCTGGACAGGGCGAGAAAGAACGGGGAGCTGTTTTTT.

In this sample, this clone turned up once. The rearrangement joins TRBV15 to TRBJ2-3; D may be TRBD1 or TRBD2 (5 bases each). Trimming pared 0 bases from V and 1 base from J, leaving 8 bases between. The CDR3 consists of 15 residues. CDR1 and CDR2 from the germline V gene are LNHNV and YYDKDF (reference sequence). This CDR3 reads CATSRDGDGTDTQYF. For the CDR3, the DNA is TGTGCCACCAGCAGAGATGGGGACGGCACAGATACGCAGTATTTT.

The rearrangement uses TRBV27 and TRBJ2-7; tentative D call: TRBD1 (5 bases). CDR3 length equals 14 residues. The V gene lost 6 bases and the J gene lost 2 bases, with 14 bases spanning the gap. Germline CDR1 and CDR2: MNHEY and SMNVEV (reference sequence). As DNA, the CDR3 is TGTGCCAGCAGACCCCAGGGAAGAACCTACGAGCAGTACTTC. Translating it yields CASRPQGRTYEQYF.

The gene calls are TRBV5-1 and TRBJ1-1; TRBD1 might be the D (5 bases). From germline, CDR1 is SGHRS and CDR2 YFSETQ. This CDR3 spans 16 amino acids. Trimming took off 4 bases at V and 5 bases at J, with 21 bases between the two ends. In DNA, the CDR3 is TGCGCCAGCAGCGCACTATCCCAGGGAGGGGCAACTGAAGCTTTCTTT. Protein product: CASSALSQGGATEAFF.

The chain combines TRBV5-5 with TRBJ1-5; D is uncertain. The V gene lost 0 bases and the J gene lost 0 bases, with 10 bases spanning the gap. The CDR3 covers 16 residues. The germline CDR1 and CDR2 sequences are SGHKS and YYEKEE (reference sequence). The CDR3 bases are TGTGCCAGCAGCTTGGGTACAGCATATAGCAATCAGCCCCAGCATTTT. This encodes CASSLGTAYSNQPQHF.

This clone appeared a few times. The V gene is TRBV9, the J gene TRBJ2-5; the D gene is possibly TRBD2 (6 bases). Trimming removed 1 base at V and 8 bases at J, with 18 bases between. Germline V gene lookup returns CDR1 SGDLS and CDR2 YYNGEE. This CDR3 region has 15 residues. CDR3 region: CASSVSGGAQATQYF. CDR3 nucleotide sequence: TGTGCCAGCAGCGTAAGCGGCGGGGCCCAAGCAACCCAGTACTTC. Together with reference TRBV9 and TRBJ2-5, the CDR3 gives the full variable domain: DSGVTQTPKHLITATGQRVTLRCSPRSGDLSVYWYQQSLDQGLQFLIQYYNGEERAKGNILERFSAQQFPDLHSELNLSSLELGDSALYFCASSVSGGAQATQYFGPGTRLLVL.

This chain uses TRBV6-6 with TRBJ2-7; 9 nucleotides line up with TRBD1. The junction had 3 bases not matched to a gene; V was cut back by 7 bases and J by 5 bases. CDR3 length: 12 residues. CDR1 and CDR2 from the germline V gene are MNHNY and SVGAGI (reference sequence). The CDR3, as DNA: TGTGCCAGCACCGGACAGGGGAACGAGCAGTACTTC. Its translation: CASTGQGNEQYF.

This clone was recorded once. At one of its ends the junction is not consistent with the germline gene, which may arise from a read error. The gene calls are TRBV6-6 and TRBJ1-1; tentatively, D is TRBD1 (6 bases). This CDR3 is 14 amino acids long. Germline values: CDR1 MNHNY, CDR2 SVGAGI (reference sequence). Here the CDR3 reads CASKQGGPGTEAFF. The CDR3 nucleotides read TGTGCCAGCAAACAGGGTGGGCCGGGAACTGAGGCTTTCTTT.

In this sample, this clone turned up a few times. The chain couples TRBV20-1 to TRBJ2-3; D remains ambiguous. CDR1 DFQATT and CDR2 SNEGSKA come from the germline V gene (reference sequence). This CDR3 spans 10 amino acids. The V end was cut by 6 bases, the J end by 6 bases, with 7 bases between. The CDR3 coding sequence is TGCAGTGCCCCGGCGGATACGCAGTATTTT. Its protein product is CSAPADTQYF.

This clone appeared a single time. The chain has TRBV19 and TRBJ2-1, with 8 bases fitting TRBD2. This CDR3 region has 15 residues. Germline V gene sequence: CDR1 LNHDA, CDR2 SQIVND (reference sequence). With 7 bases clipped from V and 4 bases from J, the junction kept 9 bases outside the gene matches. The CDR3 sequence: CASTGSGGAYNEQFF. The DNA of the CDR3 is TGTGCCAGTACTGGAAGCGGGGGAGCTTACAATGAGCAGTTCTTC. Variable domain in full (rest from reference TRBV19 and TRBJ2-1): DGGITQSPKYLFRKEGQNVTLSCEQNLNHDAMYWYRQDPGQGLRLIYYSQIVNDFQKGDIAEGYSVSREKKESFPLTVTSAQKNPTAFYLCASTGSGGAYNEQFFGPGTRLTVL.